The entry that follows covers one TCR beta chain sequence. Its antigen is as yet unknown. With 5 bases removed from V and 3 bases from J, the gap between germline ends came to 11 bases. The CDR3 contains 14 residues. CDR1 is MNHEY, CDR2 SVGEGT, per germline. Data came from immunoSEQ multiplex PCR; TCRdb stores just in-frame clones and leaves some out. The sample holds roughly 70,000 clones, 83% seen once. Second-dose groups at about 4 or about 12 weeks were pooled. This record comes from a study of T cell responses to AZD1222 COVID-19 vaccine. Findings and caveats of the study: Of spike-specific TCRs, nearly half reportedly target regions left unmutated in variants. There were mostly white British donors and more females than males, and clonal diversity was possibly underestimated. Spike-specific TCR breadth and depth both grew after two AZD1222 doses.

This receptor was taken from an adult who received the AZD1222 COVID-19 vaccine. The chain recombines TRBV6-2 or TRBV6-3 with TRBJ1-5; possible D gene TRBD1, 5 bases. The sample here was peripheral blood, taken 28 days after the second AZD1222 dose. As DNA, the CDR3 is TGTGCCAGCAGTAACCGGGGCCCCAATCAGCCCCAGCATTTT. Encoded protein: CASSNRGPNQPQHF.